The source of this T cell receptor beta chain is a study of spatial heterogeneity in lung cancer. As for the study in general: There were consistently more beta-chain sequences detected than alpha-chain sequences.

Findings and limits, study-wide: At tumor resection, ubiquitous expanded TCRs were detected in blood more often than later.

Each molecule of TCR cDNA was tagged with one unique molecular identifier. MiXCR, applied by TCRdb to the 5' RACE reads, yields one record per CDR3 protein. The table lists roughly 15,000 distinct CDR3 sequences, approximately 8% of them singletons. Regarding time point: sample taken at primary tumor resection. No cells were sorted before sequencing. The whole RNA sequenced was extracted from tumor, nontumor lung or frozen PBMC. There were 72 donors, all of them untreated patients with early-stage non-small cell lung cancer. The table lists this clonotype with many counts. The antigen is undetermined. Germline assignment: CDR1 KGHDR and CDR2 SFDVKD. Deletions cut 12 bases from V and 5 bases from J, with 4 bases between. The CDR3 extends over 9 amino acids.

The clonotype comes from a female donor with early-stage non-small cell lung cancer. The material sequenced was PBMCs, taken at surgery. The V call is TRBV24-1, the J call TRBJ2-1; D is unclear. The CDR3 DNA reads as TGTGCCGACCACAATGAGCAGTTCTTC. This sequence encodes CADHNEQFF.